A single sample gave rise to the 8 T cell receptor beta chains below, sequenced in a study of CXCR3-negative and CXCR3-positive naive CD8 T cells. General study results and limits: The TRB CDR3s that CXCR3-positive naive cells carried were more hydrophobic than those of CXCR3-negative naive cells.

UMI-labeled 5' RACE yielded the TRB cDNA libraries. Using the 5' RACE reads, TCRdb records one entry per CDR3 protein without DNA. The sample includes 140,000 to 150,000 distinct CDR3 sequences. No antigen has been identified for these receptors. The source material was naive CXCR3+ CD8+ T cells from blood. The subset: CD45RO-CCR7+CD27+CD95- naive CD8+ T cells expressing CXCR3 (TNR3+). The origin of the receptors is a human donor in good health. Some clones in this sample may be carry-over from other donors' samples.

J is TRBJ1-5 and V is TRBV28. The CDR3 extends over 12 amino acids. Looked up from germline, CDR1 is MDHEN and CDR2 is SYDVKM. CDR3: CASTTGGQPQHF. The full variable domain, in which reference TRBV28 and TRBJ1-5 provide the parts outside the CDR3, is DVKVTQSSRYLVKRTGEKVFLECVQDMDHENMFWYRQDPGLGLRLIYFSYDVKMKEKGDIPEGYSVSREKKERFSLILESASTNQTSMYLCASTTGGQPQHFGDGTRLSIL.

This rearrangement joins TRBV20-1 to TRBJ2-7; checking the TCRdb D call of TRBD2 is not possible without DNA. Germline assignment: CDR1 DFQATT and CDR2 SNEGSKA (reference sequence). The CDR3 is made up of 13 amino acids. This CDR3 reads CSARPRANYEQYF.

The gene calls are TRBV5-1 and TRBJ2-1; TCRdb returns TRBD2, unconfirmable since there is no DNA. This CDR3 has 13 amino acids. CDR1 and CDR2 (germline): SGHRS, YFSETQ. CDR3 sequence: CASSFSGINEQFF.

This chain links TRBV7-3 with TRBJ2-3; without DNA, the TCRdb call of TRBD2 cannot be checked. This CDR3 spans 13 amino acids. CDR1 is SGHTA, CDR2 FQGTGA, per germline. CDR3 region: CASSSLPRDTQYF.

The rearrangement links TRBV11-2 to TRBJ2-2; lacking DNA, the TRBD1 call made by TCRdb goes unchecked. Germline CDR1 is SGHAT and CDR2 is FQNNGV. The CDR3 covers 15 residues. This CDR3 is CASLKQGAGTGELFF.

This chain uses TRBV7-9 with TRBJ1-4; no DNA is available, so the TRBD1 call from TCRdb remains unchecked. The germline V gene encodes CDR1 SEHNR and CDR2 FQNEAQ (reference sequence). CDR3 length: 15 amino acids. CDR3 sequence reads: CASSPPTGLGEKLFF.

The rearrangement joins TRBV29-1 to TRBJ2-3; the D call of TRBD2 rests on TCRdb alone, since no DNA is present to check it. Germline values: CDR1 SQVTM, CDR2 ANQGSEA. This CDR3 is built from 15 residues. CDR3 sequence: CSVYGTSGITDTQYF.

This clonotype is deemed medium-sized by its frequency. V and J are TRBV29-1 and TRBJ1-1. Germline loops: CDR1 SQVTM, CDR2 ANQGSEA. This CDR3 is 13 amino acids long. This CDR3 is CSVEWGMNTEAFF.